This T cell receptor (beta chain) was found in a study of cytomegalovirus exposure and HLA in healthy donors. CDR1 and CDR2 (germline): SGHRS, YFSETQ. This CDR3 comprises 11 residues. V gave up 3 bases and J gave up 7 bases; unmatched junction bases: 0. Use of 60 Vbeta and 13 Jbeta primers characterized the PCR. Repertoires were generated with immunoSEQ multiplex PCR, while TCRdb's copy carries only in-frame clones and drops some. The table lists roughly 190,000 clones, 65% to 85% of them singletons, with less than 3.5% in the top ten. The donors comprised healthy bone marrow donors. This chain connects TRBV5-1 to TRBJ2-7; 8 bases match TRBD1. This sequence was found in a female donor in good health and CMV-seronegative. Sequenced sample: PBMCs. The CDR3 DNA sequence: TGCGCCAGCAGCTGGGACAGGGAGCAGTACTTC. This gives the protein CASSWDREQYF.